The 8 T cell receptor beta chains listed next were all sequenced from one sample in a study of beta chain features in type 1 diabetes. Reverse transcribing all isolated RNA meant expressed TCRB transcripts were sequenced. Some clones are missing from TCRdb's copy, which holds only in-frame ones; the method was immunoSEQ multiplex PCR. The sample has about 360,000 clones; roughly 13% are singletons. The sequencing input was naive CD4+ T cells from blood. These receptors were obtained from a man aged 18 to 30 in good health.

This clone came up a few times. The chain carries TRBV30 and TRBJ2-2; D possibly corresponds to TRBD1 (6 bases). From germline, CDR1 is GTSNPN and CDR2 SVGIG (reference sequence). This CDR3 comprises 13 residues. Trimming removed 0 bases at V and 8 bases at J, with 10 bases between. This CDR3 reads CAWSVQGVGELFF. CDR3 nucleotide sequence: TGTGCCTGGAGTGTACAGGGAGTTGGGGAGCTGTTTTTT.

The gene calls are TRBV29-1 and TRBJ1-1; TRBD1 matches at 8 bases. The CDR3 contains 13 residues. Looked up from germline, CDR1 is SQVTM and CDR2 is ANQGSEA. V gave up 4 bases and J gave up 4 bases; unmatched junction bases: 5. CDR3 DNA: TGCAGCGTTGCGGACAGGGCGCTCACTGAAGCTTTCTTT. Its protein product is CSVADRALTEAFF.

This chain links TRBV4-1 with TRBJ2-7; TRBD2 might be the D (6 bases). Germline V gene data show CDR1 as MGHRA and CDR2 as YSYEKL. The CDR3 contains 16 residues. V dropped 0 bases and J dropped 4 bases, with 16 bases sitting between them. CDR3 sequence reads: CASSQDSLGRTYEQYF. The CDR3 bases are TGCGCCAGCAGCCAAGATAGTTTAGGGAGGACGTACGAGCAGTACTTC.

CDR3: CASSPDKSNQPQHF. The DNA for the CDR3 is TGTGCCAGCAGTCCCGACAAGAGCAATCAGCCCCAGCATTTT. The chain links TRBV27 to TRBJ1-5, with no clear D. Germline CDR1 is MNHEY and CDR2 is SMNVEV (reference sequence). Trimming left V 5 bases short and J 1 base short, with 9 bases between. The CDR3 has 14 amino acids.

A few counts support this clone. The chain joins TRBV10-3 to TRBJ2-3, with 11 bases matching TRBD2. The CDR3 contains 14 residues. V shed 3 bases and J 5 bases; nucleotides not matched to a gene: 1. Germline-derived CDR1 and CDR2 are ENHRY and SYGVKD. CDR3 DNA sequence: TGTGCCATCAGTGACACTAGCGGGAGAGATACGCAGTATTTT. Protein product: CAISDTSGRDTQYF.

The rearrangement joins TRBV6-5 to TRBJ2-1, with TRBD2 matching 7 bases. After removal of 0 bases from V and 4 bases from J, the junction contained 6 bases not matched to a gene. The CDR3 is 16 amino acids. The germline V gene has CDR1 MNHEY and CDR2 SVGAGI. CDR3 amino acids: CASSYSPSGRYNEQFF. CDR3 DNA sequence: TGTGCCAGCAGTTACTCTCCTAGCGGAAGATACAATGAGCAGTTCTTC.

This chain links TRBV30 with TRBJ1-6; the match to TRBD1 covers 9 bases. There are 14 residues in the CDR3. Trimming took 3 bases from V and 10 from J; bases not matched to a gene: 7. The germline gives CDR1 GTSNPN, CDR2 SVGIG (reference sequence). The CDR3 DNA is TGTGCCTGGAGCCTCGGACAGGGGTTCTCACCCCTCCACTTT. Translated: CAWSLGQGFSPLHF.

V is TRBV5-1 and J is TRBJ2-1; D is perhaps TRBD1 (6 bases). Germline V gene data show CDR1 as SGHRS and CDR2 as YFSETQ. The CDR3 is 13 amino acids. Trimming took 4 bases from V and 5 from J, leaving 10 bases between them. CDR3 sequence (DNA): TGCGCCAGCAGCCCGAGGGGGAACAATGAGCAGTTCTTC. This translates into CASSPRGNNEQFF.